These 21 T cell receptor beta chains originate from one sample sequenced in a study of T cells in Graves' hyperthyroidism and ophthalmopathy. TCR beta CDR3 sequences were amplified from RNA transcripts. When the TCR CDR3 underwent first-round RT-PCR, the HTBI primer set was used. TCRdb fed the multiplex PCR reads into MiXCR, producing one record per CDR3 protein. The data hold around 300,000 distinct CDR3 sequences, with 13% to 15% observed a single time. The source material was blood. The receptors originated from a woman in her forties or fifties with Graves' hyperthyroidism that later progressed to Graves' ophthalmopathy.

V and J are TRBV5-4 and TRBJ2-1, with a weak D call TRBD2 (5 bases). CDR1 and CDR2 from the germline V gene are SGHNT and YYREEE (reference sequence). Trimming cost V 4 bases and J 0 bases, with 11 bases left between them. CDR3 length: 15 residues. CDR3 DNA: TGTGCCAGCAGCGCCCCGGGGAGCTCCTACAATGAGCAGTTCTTC. As protein: CASSAPGSSYNEQFF.

In its sample, this clonotype was seen many times. The CDR3: CASSDKSSQEPQHF. CDR3 in DNA: TGTGCCAGCAGTGATAAGTCCTCACAGGAGCCCCAGCATTTT. The chain combines TRBV2 with TRBJ1-5; D perhaps matches TRBD1 (5 bases). Germline V gene data show CDR1 as SNHLY and CDR2 as FYNNEI. V was pared by 3 bases and J by 8 bases, with 14 bases between. The CDR3 is 14 residues long.

The sample holds many counts of this clonotype. The gene calls are TRBV27 and TRBJ1-1; 9 bases are shared with TRBD1. J was trimmed by 2 bases and V by 8 bases; bases with no gene match: 3. This CDR3 has 13 residues. Germline V gene sequence: CDR1 MNHEY, CDR2 SMNVEV (reference sequence). The CDR3 sequence is CASRTGDNTEAFF. Here the CDR3 DNA reads TGTGCCAGCCGGACAGGGGATAACACTGAAGCTTTCTTT.

This clonotype occurred a few times. The CDR3 DNA sequence: TGCGCCAGCAGCCCTCCCGGGGGAGGGGGCGTTTGGACTGAAGCTTTCTTT. This translates into CASSPPGGGGVWTEAFF. The V gene is TRBV4-1, the J gene TRBJ1-1; 7 bases align to TRBD1. The V and J ends lost 4 bases and 5 bases, in that order; junction bases with no gene match: 16. CDR3 length equals 17 residues. The germline gives CDR1 MGHRA, CDR2 YSYEKL.

This clonotype has ten or more counts. The V call is TRBV28, the J call TRBJ2-7; 9 bases map to TRBD1. The CDR3 consists of 18 residues. Per germline, CDR1 MDHEN and CDR2 SYDVKM. J was trimmed by 7 bases and V by 5 bases; bases with no gene match: 21. DNA of the CDR3: TGTGCCAGCAGTCCTCTAACCCCCGCTAGACAGGGGGATAGAGAGCAGTACTTC. It is translated as CASSPLTPARQGDREQYF.

This clonotype was counted at least ten times. DNA of the CDR3: TGTGCCAGCCTCGGGAGGACCACCGGGGAGCTGTTTTTT. Amino acid sequence: CASLGRTTGELFF. The chain recombines TRBV6-1 with TRBJ2-2; 7 bases are shared with TRBD2. With 8 bases clipped from V and 4 bases from J, the junction kept 4 bases outside the gene matches. The CDR3 loop spans 13 amino acids. The germline V gene has CDR1 MNHNS and CDR2 SASEGT.

This clonotype was counted many times. V usage is TRBV5-1 and J usage is TRBJ1-2, with D unresolved. V was clipped by 0 bases and J by 7 bases, with 10 bases between them. This CDR3 contains 13 residues. Germline CDR1 and CDR2: SGHRS and YFSETQ. As DNA, the CDR3 is TGCGCCAGCAGCTTGGCCGGGAGGAGTGGCTACACCTTC. The encoded protein is CASSLAGRSGYTF.

This clonotype was detected many times. The chain couples TRBV6-1 to TRBJ2-7, with TRBD2 as a possible D gene (6 bases). In germline, CDR1 is MNHNS, CDR2 SASEGT. V lost 0 bases and J 6 bases, leaving 27 bases between the germline ends. The CDR3 covers 19 residues. The CDR3 spells CASSEALGFGGSLLSEQYF. CDR3 nucleotide sequence: TGTGCCAGCAGTGAAGCGCTTGGATTTGGAGGGAGCCTTTTATCCGAGCAGTACTTC.

This clonotype occurred once. A junction boundary mismatches the germline segment, possibly from a read error. The chain combines TRBV5-1 with TRBJ2-1; D is unresolved. CDR3 length equals 15 residues. CDR1 SGHRS and CDR2 YFSETQ come from the germline V gene. The CDR3 protein is CASSLFWSSYNEQFF. CDR3 bases: TGTGCCAGCAGCTTGTTTTGGAGCTCCTACAATGAGCAGTTCTTC.

With respect to this clonotype: One base away lies a much larger clone, so this may be a sequencing read error. The gene calls are TRBV7-3 and TRBJ2-1; D might be TRBD2 (6 bases). The germline V gene has CDR1 SGHTA and CDR2 FQGTGA. This CDR3 is 18 amino acids long. CDR3 sequence (DNA): TGTGCCAGCAGCTTAGAAATTGTGGGACTTGCGTCCTACGATGAGCAGTTCTTC. Amino acid sequence: CASSLEIVGLASYDEQFF.

This clonotype appeared a few times. The rearrangement joins TRBV12-5 to TRBJ1-2; 10 nucleotides align to TRBD1. V was clipped by 6 bases and J by 5 bases; unmatched bases: 15. The V gene's germline CDR1 is LGHNT and CDR2 FRNRAP. The CDR3 loop spans 17 amino acids. The chain's CDR3 is CASGQIPRDRGRYGYTF. The DNA of the CDR3 is TGTGCTAGTGGCCAAATTCCCCGGGACAGGGGAAGGTATGGCTACACCTTC.

This clonotype has a count of ten or more. The V gene is TRBV28, the J gene TRBJ2-7; weak D call: TRBD1 (6 bases). The V gene's germline CDR1 is MDHEN and CDR2 SYDVKM. Between the trimmed V and J ends, which lost 4 bases and 2 bases, there was a span of 9 bases. The CDR3 extends over 13 amino acids. CDR3 region: CASSYTGTYEQYF. CDR3 nucleotide sequence: TGTGCCAGCAGTTATACAGGGACCTACGAGCAGTACTTC.

This clonotype was observed many times. A junction boundary mismatches the germline segment, possibly from a read error. The chain uses TRBV5-1 and TRBJ1-1; TRBD1 matches at 7 bases. The CDR3 is 14 amino acids. Germline assignment: CDR1 SGHRS and CDR2 YFSETQ. The CDR3: CASSLGGGNTEAFF. CDR3 DNA: TGTGCCAGTAGCTTAGGGGGCGGGAACACTGAAGCTTTCTTT.

In its sample, this clonotype was seen many times. The V call is TRBV10-2, the J call TRBJ2-3; tentative D call: TRBD1 (5 bases). Deletions cut 6 bases from V and 2 bases from J, with 12 bases between. This CDR3 spans 14 amino acids. Germline CDR1 and CDR2: WSHSY and SAAADI. The chain's CDR3 is CASSDRNPTDTQYF. CDR3 in DNA: TGCGCCAGCAGCGACAGAAACCCCACAGATACGCAGTATTTT.

Concerning this clonotype itself: Its ends do not fully match the called genes, so a read error is possible. This chain joins TRBV24-1 and TRBJ1-5, with D maybe TRBD1 (6 bases). Per the germline V gene, CDR1 is KGHDR and CDR2 is SFDVKD. The CDR3 spans 17 residues. Here the CDR3 DNA reads TGTGCCACCTGTGATTCGTCGGGGGGGACATCTAATCAGCCCCAGCATTTT. This gives the protein CATCDSSGGTSNQPQHF.

This clonotype was detected many times. The gene calls are TRBV6-2 or TRBV6-3 and TRBJ2-3; 10 bases line up with TRBD2. Germline V CDR1 and CDR2: MNHEY, SVGEGT. The CDR3 sequence is 15 residues long. V lost 6 bases, J lost 4 bases, and 7 bases stayed unmatched. This chain's CDR3 is CASSSPSGRADTQYF. DNA of the CDR3: TGTGCCAGCAGCTCTCCTAGCGGGAGAGCAGATACGCAGTATTTT.

V usage is TRBV5-1 and J usage is TRBJ1-5, with D possibly matching TRBD1 (5 bases). The V and J ends lost 4 bases and 5 bases respectively, with 13 bases between them. The CDR3 is 14 residues long. Germline V gives CDR1 SGHRS, CDR2 YFSETQ. The CDR3 bases are TGCGCCAGCAGCCCAGGACACTTAGATCAGCCCCAGCATTTT. Translated, it gives CASSPGHLDQPQHF.

This clonotype was picked up many times. CDR3 in amino acids: CASRKRASGGEKLFF. The CDR3 nucleotides are TGTGCCAGCAGAAAGAGAGCGAGTGGGGGTGAAAAACTGTTTTTT. The chain combines TRBV28 with TRBJ1-4, with D possibly matching TRBD1 (5 bases). Germline lookup yields CDR1 MDHEN and CDR2 SYDVKM. This CDR3 is 15 amino acids long. Trimming removed 6 bases at V and 7 bases at J, with 18 bases between.

This clonotype has at least ten counts. The chain carries TRBV20-1 and TRBJ1-2; 7 nucleotides line up with TRBD1. Germline-derived CDR1 and CDR2 are DFQATT and SNEGSKA (reference sequence). The CDR3 sequence is 14 residues long. V was pared by 5 bases and J by 2 bases, with 8 bases of the junction left unmatched. The CDR3 DNA is TGCAGTGCTCGACCGGGACAGAGAAACTATGGCTACACCTTC. Protein product: CSARPGQRNYGYTF.

The table lists this clonotype with many counts. The chain employs TRBV2 and TRBJ1-3, with D unresolved. The CDR3 consists of 14 residues. Per the germline V gene, CDR1 is SNHLY and CDR2 is FYNNEI. V lost 3 bases and J 0 bases, leaving 6 bases between the germline ends. The CDR3 DNA reads TGTGCCAGCAGTGAGCAGCTCTCTGGAAACACCATATATTTT. Amino acids: CASSEQLSGNTIYF. Full variable domain (missing parts from reference TRBV2 and TRBJ1-3): EPEVTQTPSHQVTQMGQEVILRCVPISNHLYFYWYRQILGQKVEFLVSFYNNEISEKSEIFDDQFSVERPDGSNFTLKIRSTKLEDSAMYFCASSEQLSGNTIYFGEGSWLTVV.

This chain uses TRBV27 with TRBJ2-7, with TRBD2 as a possible D gene (6 bases). V lost 0 bases to trimming and J lost 4 bases, with 13 bases between them. The CDR3 is 15 residues long. Germline-derived CDR1 and CDR2 are MNHEY and SMNVEV (reference sequence). The CDR3: CASSLSGGVRYEQYF. The CDR3 region has the DNA TGTGCCAGCAGTTTATCGGGGGGAGTTAGGTACGAGCAGTACTTC.